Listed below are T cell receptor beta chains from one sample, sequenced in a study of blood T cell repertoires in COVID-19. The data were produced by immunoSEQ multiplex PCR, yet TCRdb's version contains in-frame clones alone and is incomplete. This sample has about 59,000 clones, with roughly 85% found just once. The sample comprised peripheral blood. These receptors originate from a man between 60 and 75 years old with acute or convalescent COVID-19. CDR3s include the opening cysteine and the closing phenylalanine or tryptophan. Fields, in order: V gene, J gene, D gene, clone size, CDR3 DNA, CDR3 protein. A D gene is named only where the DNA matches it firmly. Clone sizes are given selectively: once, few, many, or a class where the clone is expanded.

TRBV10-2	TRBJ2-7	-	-	TGCGCCAGCAGACCGGGACACAGCTCCTACGAGCAGTACTTC	CASRPGHSSYEQYF
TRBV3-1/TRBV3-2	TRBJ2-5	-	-	TGTGCCAGCAGCCAATTCACAGGGCGAGAGACCCAGTACTTC	CASSQFTGRETQYF
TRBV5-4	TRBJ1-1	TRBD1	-	TGTGCCAGCAGCTCCGCGACAGGGGGGAACACTGAAGCTTTCTTT	CASSSATGGNTEAFF
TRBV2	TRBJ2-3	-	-	TGTGCCACCACAGCCCAATCTAGCACAGATACGCAGTATTTT	CATTAQSSTDTQYF
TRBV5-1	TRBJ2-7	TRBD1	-	TGCGCCAGCAGCTTGGTAGGACAGGAGACGGCCCCTCTAAAGGGGCAGTACTTC	CASSLVGQETAPLKGQYF
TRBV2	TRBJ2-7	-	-	TGTGCCAGCAGTCTAAACCCCCTAATCCCTCCCGAGCAGTACTTC	CASSLNPLIPPEQYF
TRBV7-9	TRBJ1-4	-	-	TGTGCCAGCAGCTTAAAAGCCCAACAGAATGAAAAACTGTTTTTT	CASSLKAQQNEKLFF
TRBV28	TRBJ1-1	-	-	TGTGCCAGCAGGATGACACACGAGAACACTGAAGCTTTCTTT	CASRMTHENTEAFF
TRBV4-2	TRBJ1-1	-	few	TGTGCCAGCAGCCAAGGGGGGGGCGCTCTGAACACTGAAGCTTTCTTT	CASSQGGGALNTEAFF
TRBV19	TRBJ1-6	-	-	TGTGCCAGTTCCAGTGGTTCACCCCTCCACTTT	CASSSGSPLHF
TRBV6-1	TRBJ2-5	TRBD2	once	TGTGCCAGCAGTGAAGTTGTGGCGGGAGGAGGGGAGACCCAGTACTTC	CASSEVVAGGGETQYF
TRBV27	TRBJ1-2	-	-	TGTGCCAGCAGCGTATGGGGCCAAGGGAGGTCGGGCTACACCTTC	CASSVWGQGRSGYTF
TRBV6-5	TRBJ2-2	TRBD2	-	TGTGCCAGCAGCTCGGGACTAGCTCACACCGGGGAGCTGTTTTTT	CASSSGLAHTGELFF
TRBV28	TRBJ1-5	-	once	TGTGCCAGCAGGGCCGGAGCCTTGTTTCCCCAGCATTTT	CASRAGALFPQHF
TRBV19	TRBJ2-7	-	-	TGTGCCAGTAGTGCCTTAGGGACTGTCTACGAGCAGTACTTC	CASSALGTVYEQYF
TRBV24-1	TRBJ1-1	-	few	TGTGCCACCACAAATAAGGAGGACACTGAAGCTTTCTTT	CATTNKEDTEAFF
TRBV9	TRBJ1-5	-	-	TGTGCCAGCAGCCCTGGGGCGGGGTTTCAGCCCCAGCATTTT	CASSPGAGFQPQHF
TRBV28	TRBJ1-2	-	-	TGTGCCAGCAGCGCTGCGGGGTTGGACTATGGCTACACCTTC	CASSAAGLDYGYTF
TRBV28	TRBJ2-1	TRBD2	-	TGTGCCAGCAGCACCGGGACTAGCGGGAGAGGTGAGCAGTTCTTC	CASSTGTSGRGEQFF
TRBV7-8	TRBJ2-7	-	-	TGTGCCAGCAGACCCGGGACAAGGCGGTCCTACGAGCAGTACTTC	CASRPGTRRSYEQYF
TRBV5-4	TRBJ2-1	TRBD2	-	TGTGCCGCGCAGTGGACTAGCGACCACAATGAGCAGTTCTTC	CAAQWTSDHNEQFF
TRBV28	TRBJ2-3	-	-	TGTGCCAGCAGGCCGGGTACTAGCACAGATACGCAGTATTTT	CASRPGTSTDTQYF
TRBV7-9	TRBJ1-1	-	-	TGTGCCAGCAGCCCAAACACCGGAGGCAGGGGAGAAAAAATGGCTTTCTTT	CASSPNTGGRGEKMAFF
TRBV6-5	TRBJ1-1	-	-	TGTGCCAGTCGGGAGGTAGATGGCACTGAAGCTTTCTTT	CASREVDGTEAFF
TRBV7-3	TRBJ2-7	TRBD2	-	TGTGCCAGCAGCCCAGGACTAGCGCTATCCTACGAGCAGTACTTC	CASSPGLALSYEQYF
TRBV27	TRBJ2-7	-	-	TGTGCCAGCAGTTTAGGGGCAGGGGTCTACGAGCAGTACTTC	CASSLGAGVYEQYF
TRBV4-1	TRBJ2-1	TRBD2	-	TGCGCCAGCAGCCAGGCGGCGGGGGGCTACAATGAGCAGTTCTTC	CASSQAAGGYNEQFF